The 13 T cell receptor beta chains listed next were all sequenced from one sample in a study of blood T cell repertoires in COVID-19. Sequenced by immunoSEQ multiplex PCR; TCRdb stores in-frame clones only, minus some. The repertoire holds fewer than 250,000 clones, 80% to 90% seen once, with around 0.98% in the top ten. The specimen was peripheral blood. These receptors all come from a man aged 40-49 years with acute or convalescent COVID-19.

The CDR3 region is CASSEQFNTEAFF. CDR3 nucleotide sequence: TGTGCCAGCAGTGAACAATTCAACACTGAAGCTTTCTTT. The rearrangement links TRBV2 to TRBJ1-1, with D unclear. CDR3 length equals 13 residues. V lost 2 bases and J lost 2, with 6 bases in between. CDR1 and CDR2 (germline): SNHLY, FYNNEI.

The rearrangement links TRBV7-2 to TRBJ2-5, with D possibly being TRBD1 (6 bases). The CDR3 runs to 14 residues. Trimming took off 0 bases at V and 4 bases at J, with 9 bases between the two ends. The germline gives CDR1 SGHTA, CDR2 FQGNSA. The CDR3 bases are TGTGCCAGCAGCTTAGCGGTAGGGGGAGAGACCCAGTACTTC. It translates to CASSLAVGGETQYF.

V is TRBV11-3 and J is TRBJ1-1; maybe TRBD1 (6 bases). This CDR3 has 17 residues. From germline, CDR1 is SGHNT and CDR2 YENEEA. V lost 0 bases and J 1 base, leaving 15 bases between the germline ends. Written as DNA, the CDR3 is TGTGCCAGCAGCTTAGATGCCTTGCAGGGGTCGAACACTGAAGCTTTCTTT. The encoded protein is CASSLDALQGSNTEAFF. The full variable domain, its missing parts supplied by reference TRBV11-3 and TRBJ1-1, is EAGVVQSPRYKIIEKKQPVAFWCNPISGHNTLYWYLQNLGQGPELLIRYENEEAVDDSQLPKDRFSAERLKGVDSTLKIQPAELGDSAVYLCASSLDALQGSNTEAFFGQGTRLTVV.

The J gene is TRBJ1-4, the V gene TRBV29-1; TRBD1 aligns across 7 bases. Germline CDR1 is SQVTM and CDR2 is ANQGSEA. Unmatched junction bases numbered 4, after V lost 6 bases and J lost 6 bases. This CDR3 comprises 12 residues. CDR3 nucleotide sequence: TGCAGCGTGGGGACAGTTGATGAAAAACTGTTTTTT. Translating it yields CSVGTVDEKLFF.

This rearrangement joins TRBV27 to TRBJ2-7; the match to TRBD1 covers 11 bases. Germline loops: CDR1 MNHEY, CDR2 SMNVEV (reference sequence). Germline trimming cut 5 bases from V and 4 bases from J; bases unmatched to any gene: 4. This CDR3 spans 14 amino acids. The chain's CDR3 is CASSPGTGGYEQYF. The CDR3, as DNA: TGTGCCAGCAGTCCCGGGACAGGGGGATACGAGCAGTACTTC.

This clone was observed a single time. The rearrangement uses TRBV6-6 and TRBJ2-3; TRBD2 agrees at 8 bases. Germline loops: CDR1 MNHNY, CDR2 SVGAGI (reference sequence). This CDR3 is 15 amino acids long. V shed 6 bases and J 4 bases; nucleotides not matched to a gene: 9. The CDR3 region is CASSPAGAYSDTQYF. CDR3 in DNA: TGTGCCAGCAGCCCAGCGGGGGCCTACTCAGATACGCAGTATTTT.

A word on this clone: Its ends do not fully match the called genes, so a read error is possible. The chain couples TRBV3-1 (or the pseudogene TRBV3-2) to TRBJ2-7; 10 positions agree with TRBD2. Germline V gene data show CDR1 as LGHDT and CDR2 as YNNKEL (reference sequence). This CDR3 is built from 13 residues. The CDR3: CASRQAGGGEQYF. The CDR3 DNA sequence: TGTGCCAGCAGACAAGCGGGGGGGGGCGAGCAGTACTTC.

This clone was seen a few times. V gene TRBV5-5 combines with J gene TRBJ2-7; the D is unclear. Germline-derived CDR1 and CDR2 are SGHKS and YYEKEE (reference sequence). Trimming removed 1 base from V and 2 bases from J, with 13 bases in between. The CDR3 runs to 15 residues. The CDR3 loop is CASSLTTPLAYEQYF. For the CDR3, the DNA is TGTGCCAGCAGCTTGACCACTCCCCTTGCCTACGAGCAGTACTTC.

This clone was detected once. The gene calls are TRBV30 and TRBJ1-2; D unresolved. The ends were cut back, 0 bases at V and 2 bases at J, with 10 bases in the middle. The CDR3 is 14 amino acids. The germline V gene has CDR1 GTSNPN and CDR2 SVGIG (reference sequence). CDR3 region: CAWSVSPRNYGYTF. CDR3 in DNA: TGTGCCTGGAGTGTATCCCCTAGGAACTATGGCTACACCTTC.

V usage is TRBV15 and J usage is TRBJ1-6; D is possibly TRBD1 (6 bases). Germline V gene lookup returns CDR1 LNHNV and CDR2 YYDKDF (reference sequence). This CDR3 has 15 residues. V lost 0 bases, J lost 6 bases, and 9 bases lay in between. The chain's CDR3 is CATSREGAGNSPLHF. The CDR3 bases are TGTGCCACCAGCAGAGAGGGGGCGGGTAATTCACCCCTCCACTTT.

The chain has TRBV12-3 or TRBV12-4 and TRBJ1-5; no clear D gene. Trimming removed 3 bases at V and 7 bases at J, with 7 bases between. CDR3 length: 12 residues. The CDR3 protein is CASSFTKQPQHF. The CDR3 region has the DNA TGTGCCAGCAGTTTTACAAAACAGCCCCAGCATTTT.

The chain is built from TRBV6-5 and TRBJ1-1, with D possibly TRBD1 on 6 matching bases. This CDR3 contains 15 residues. The germline CDR1 and CDR2 sequences are MNHEY and SVGAGI. V was clipped by 2 bases and J by 1 base, with 11 bases between them. The CDR3 here is CASSYTGQGNTEAFF. The CDR3 DNA is TGTGCCAGCAGTTACACAGGGCAGGGGAACACTGAAGCTTTCTTT.

The chain joins TRBV7-9 to TRBJ2-1; TRBD2 might be the D (6 bases). The CDR3 runs 15 residues. V was shortened by 5 bases and J by 9 bases, with 20 bases between the two germline ends. Germline lookup yields CDR1 SEHNR and CDR2 FQNEAQ (reference sequence). CDR3 amino acids: CASSLRDWGSGEQFF. The CDR3 DNA reads as TGTGCCAGCAGCCTCCGGGACTGGGGGTCGGGTGAGCAGTTCTTC. Based on the CDR3 plus reference TRBV7-9 and TRBJ2-1, the full variable domain is DTGVSQNPRHKITKRGQNVTFRCDPISEHNRLYWYRQTLGQGPEFLTYFQNEAQLEKSRLLSDRFSAERPKGSFSTLEIQRTEQGDSAMYLCASSLRDWGSGEQFFGPGTRLTVL.